This record looks at one T cell receptor (beta chain) sequence and its context. The data derive from a study of shared clonotypes between healthy human individuals. The data were produced by immunoSEQ multiplex PCR, yet TCRdb's version contains in-frame clones alone and is incomplete. The sample lists 2,500,000 or so clones; approximately 93% were seen once. V shed 4 bases, J shed 3 bases, and the junction held 5 bases outside the gene matches. Germline V CDR1 and CDR2: SGHRS, YFSETQ. The CDR3 sequence is 15 residues long. Sequenced material: naive CD4+ T cells from PBMCs. Subset in this sample: CD45RA+ positively selected. The chain carries TRBV5-1 and TRBJ2-2; 8 nucleotides match TRBD1. The TCR was taken from a man aged 18 to 29 in good health. Some clones in this sample may be carry-over from other donors' samples. The CDR3 protein is CASSPQGAHTGELFF. The CDR3 DNA reads as TGCGCCAGCAGCCCCCAGGGGGCCCACACCGGGGAGCTGTTTTTT.